This TCR beta chain derives from a study of CD8+ T cells in alopecia areata. Study-level results: Especially in alopecia totalis/universalis, lesional scalp showed greater clonality than normal scalp did. Scalp sequencing captures resident alphabeta T cells of normal skin too. Mice gave a clearer picture of TCR sharing than patients did, possibly for HLA-related reasons.

The CDR3 spans 13 residues. Trimming at V came to 7 bases and at J to 5 bases, leaving 6 bases not matched to a gene. Germline V CDR1 and CDR2: SQVTM, ANQGSEA. Treatment denoted: oral pan-JAK inhibitor, 5-10 mg twice daily. Peripheral blood, together with lesional scalp punch biopsies, was collected from alopecia areata patients. Isolated RNA was reverse transcribed into cDNA used as the sequencing template. Repertoires were generated with immunoSEQ multiplex PCR, while TCRdb's copy carries only in-frame clones and drops some. The sample contains some 160,000 clones, roughly 65% of which appear only once. Details on this clone: Its antigen remains unknown. Within the sample, other DNA sequences also encode this same CDR3.

Sequenced material: CD4+ T cells sorted from blood, taken at week 4, from a patient treated with tofacitinib. The J gene is TRBJ1-5, the V gene TRBV29-1; TRBD1 matches 9 bases. The source is a human donor with alopecia areata. In nucleotides, the CDR3 is TGCAGCGCAGGGACAGGGAGGGATCAGCCCCAGCATTTT. Its translation: CSAGTGRDQPQHF. The variable domain in full, completed from reference TRBV29-1 and TRBJ1-5, reads SAVISQKPSRDICQRGTSLTIQCQVDSQVTMMFWYRQQPGQSLTLIATANQGSEATYESGFVIDKFPISRPNLTFSTLTVSNMSPEDSSIYLCSAGTGRDQPQHFGDGTRLSIL.